These 29 T cell receptor beta chains were all obtained from the same sample, sequenced in a study of vaccination and CD4 T cells after COVID-19. No antigen has been assigned to these receptors. The Oncomine TCR Beta short-read assay generated sequence data from the DNA of cultured CD4+ T cells. TCRdb redid the calling of the PCR reads with MiXCR, one entry per CDR3 protein. The table includes around 11,000 distinct CDR3 sequences, around 47% detected once. Described treatment: approximately 9-day PBMC culture with coronavirus spike peptide pools or control peptides (ViraFEST assay). Material for sequencing was CD4+ T cells from blood, cultured in vitro. These receptors were taken from a human donor who had recovered from COVID-19.

By its share, this clonotype is medium-sized (0.01 to 0.1%). The rearrangement uses TRBV11-1 and TRBJ1-2, with 7 bases matching TRBD1. The J segment lost 5 bases and the V segment lost 1 base, leaving 10 bases of the junction unmatched. CDR1 is SGHAT and CDR2 is FQDESV in the germline V gene (reference sequence). This CDR3 region has 16 residues. CDR3 DNA sequence: TGTGCCAGCAGCTTAGTTCCGGGACAGTGGAAATATGGCTACACCTTC. This gives the protein CASSLVPGQWKYGYTF.

This clonotype was observed a few times. The V and J genes are TRBV2 and TRBJ1-3; D is ambiguous. The CDR3 covers 15 residues. The V gene lost 6 bases and the J gene lost 0 bases, with 12 bases spanning the gap. CDR1 is SNHLY and CDR2 is FYNNEI in the germline V gene. The CDR3, as DNA: TGTGCCAGCAGGCAGGTTCAGAGCTCTGGAAACACCATATATTTT. Encoded protein: CASRQVQSSGNTIYF.

This rearrangement joins TRBV6-1 to TRBJ1-2, with TRBD1 identical over 11 bases. Trimming at V came to 6 bases and at J to 5 bases, leaving 8 bases not matched to a gene. Germline V gene sequence: CDR1 MNHNS, CDR2 SASEGT. This CDR3 comprises 15 residues. CDR3: CASRAGQGARYGYTF. DNA of the CDR3: TGTGCCAGCAGGGCAGGACAGGGGGCGAGATATGGCTACACCTTC.

The chain employs TRBV11-3 and TRBJ2-5; TRBD1 agrees at 7 bases. The CDR3 loop spans 12 amino acids. Trimming cost V 0 bases and J 13 bases; bases outside gene matches: 5. The germline gives CDR1 SGHNT, CDR2 YENEEA. The CDR3 DNA follows: TGTGCCAGCAGCTTAGATCAAGGACAGGCGTACTTC. Translated: CASSLDQGQAYF.

The chain combines TRBV6-2 or TRBV6-3 with TRBJ1-6, with TRBD1 identical over 9 bases. V dropped 5 bases and J dropped 6; count of bases not matched to a gene: 5. Germline V gene sequence: CDR1 MNHEY, CDR2 SVGEGT. The CDR3 is made up of 15 amino acids. CDR3 protein: CASSNTGQGNSPLHF. The CDR3 region has the DNA TGTGCCAGCAGTAACACGGGACAGGGTAATTCACCCCTCCACTTT.

The chain combines TRBV2 with TRBJ1-3, with D hard to call. CDR1 is SNHLY, CDR2 FYNNEI, per germline. The CDR3 length is 15 residues. Trimming shortened V by 2 bases and J by 2 bases, and 10 bases separated the two germline ends. Here the CDR3 reads CASSERSAAGNTIYF. CDR3 in DNA: TGTGCCAGCAGTGAACGTTCGGCAGCTGGAAACACCATATATTTT.

This sequence joins TRBV29-1 and TRBJ2-3, with D perhaps TRBD1 (6 bases). This CDR3 contains 14 residues. Trimming cost V 5 bases and J 3 bases, with 15 bases left between them. Per germline, CDR1 SQVTM and CDR2 ANQGSEA. CDR3: CSVNGITGTDTQYF. CDR3 DNA sequence: TGCAGCGTTAACGGGATTACAGGGACAGATACGCAGTATTTT.

The genes are TRBV27 and TRBJ1-1, with D tentatively TRBD1 (6 bases). The ends were cut back, 0 bases at V and 0 bases at J, with 14 bases in the middle. The CDR3 contains 17 residues. Per germline, CDR1 MNHEY and CDR2 SMNVEV (reference sequence). The CDR3 loop is CASSLSGWDIMNTEAFF. The DNA for the CDR3 is TGTGCCAGCAGTTTATCGGGGTGGGACATCATGAACACTGAAGCTTTCTTT.

The rearrangement joins TRBV19 to TRBJ1-2, with D possibly being TRBD1 (5 bases). V lost 7 bases and J 4 bases, leaving 16 bases between the germline ends. This CDR3 spans 14 amino acids. Germline loops: CDR1 LNHDA, CDR2 SQIVND (reference sequence). The CDR3 is CASNHPGGAYGYTF. For the CDR3, the DNA is TGTGCCAGTAATCATCCGGGTGGGGCCTATGGCTACACCTTC.

A few counts support this clonotype. The chain carries TRBV7-2 and TRBJ1-2; D remains unclear. The CDR3 totals 18 residues. V was pared by 3 bases and J by 1 base, with 21 bases between. In germline, CDR1 is SGHTA, CDR2 FQGNSA. The CDR3 bases are TGTGCCAGCAGCTTGGCTGCGGGCGCTGCCTATTTTAACTATGGCTACACCTTC. Residues: CASSLAAGAAYFNYGYTF.

This clonotype was detected only a few times. This chain joins TRBV27 and TRBJ2-3, with TRBD1 identical over 8 bases. Germline lookup yields CDR1 MNHEY and CDR2 SMNVEV (reference sequence). The CDR3 covers 17 residues. V shed 7 bases and J 0 bases; nucleotides not matched to a gene: 12. CDR3 nucleotides: TGTGCCAGCACCCCGCGCCCCAGGGGGCGTAGCACAGATACGCAGTATTTT. This translates into CASTPRPRGRSTDTQYF.

V usage is TRBV20-1 and J usage is TRBJ2-2, with 10 bases that match TRBD1. The CDR3 consists of 15 residues. CDR1 DFQATT and CDR2 SNEGSKA come from the germline V gene (reference sequence). The CDR3 loop is CATDRGQRDTGELFF. CDR3 in DNA: TGCGCAACCGACAGGGGGCAACGGGACACCGGGGAGCTGTTTTTT.

This clonotype was detected only a few times. J is TRBJ1-3 and V is TRBV5-1; the D is unclear. Trimming stripped 4 bases from V and 0 bases from J, with 11 bases between. Germline CDR1 is SGHRS and CDR2 is YFSETQ. This CDR3 has 15 residues. The DNA for the CDR3 is TGCGCCAGCAGCCCCCGGACGGTCTCTGGAAACACCATATATTTT. Its protein product is CASSPRTVSGNTIYF. Filled out from reference TRBV5-1 and TRBJ1-3, the complete variable domain reads KAGVTQTPRYLIKTRGQQVTLSCSPISGHRSVSWYQQTPGQGLQFLFEYFSETQRNKGNFPGRFSGRQFSNSRSEMNVSTLELGDSALYLCASSPRTVSGNTIYFGEGSWLTVV.

This clonotype has only a few counts. For the CDR3, the DNA is TGCAGTGTGATTAGCGGGGCGGCGTACCTTGAGACCCAGTACTTC. It translates to CSVISGAAYLETQYF. V is TRBV20-1 and J is TRBJ2-5, with TRBD2 matching over 8 bases. Trimming cost V 7 bases and J 5 bases; bases outside gene matches: 15. Germline values: CDR1 DFQATT, CDR2 SNEGSKA (reference sequence). This CDR3 has 15 amino acids.

This chain joins TRBV4-1 and TRBJ1-4, with D unresolved. The germline V and J ends were trimmed by 2 bases and 0 bases, with 16 bases remaining between them. The CDR3 loop spans 18 amino acids. Germline loops: CDR1 MGHRA, CDR2 YSYEKL. CDR3 in amino acids: CASSQWFPITATNEKLFF. The CDR3 region has the DNA TGCGCCAGCAGCCAATGGTTCCCAATAACTGCAACTAATGAAAAACTGTTTTTT.

The chain recombines TRBV21-1 with TRBJ1-4; the table's TRBD1 call for D was not verified on the DNA. TRBV21-1 is an annotated pseudogene. The CDR3 contains 14 residues. This CDR3 reads CASCCRGRHEKLFF. The CDR3 DNA is TGTGCCAGCTGTTGTCGGGGGAGACATGAAAAACTGTTTTTT.

The chain recombines TRBV6-1 with TRBJ1-2; TRBD1 matches at 8 bases. The CDR3 totals 15 residues. With 10 bases clipped from V and 4 bases from J, the junction kept 14 bases outside the gene matches. Germline CDR1 is MNHNS and CDR2 is SASEGT. CDR3 DNA sequence: TGTGCCACCCTTCCAGGGGGCGCGGAAAGCTATGGCTACACCTTC. Amino acid sequence: CATLPGGAESYGYTF.

This clonotype is labeled medium-sized (0.01 to 0.1%). V is TRBV6-2 or TRBV6-3 and J is TRBJ2-3; possible D gene TRBD2, 5 bases. The CDR3 consists of 13 residues. Looked up from germline, CDR1 is MNHEY and CDR2 is SVGEGT. V lost 7 bases and J lost 2, with 10 bases in between. As DNA, the CDR3 is TGTGCCAGCACCCCCGGGGACACAGATACGCAGTATTTT. Amino acids: CASTPGDTDTQYF.

The V and J genes are TRBV21-1 and TRBJ1-5. TRBV21-1 is a pseudogene segment. The CDR3 runs 14 residues. This chain's CDR3 is CASSKDRVGQPQHF. The DNA for the CDR3 is TGTGCCAGCAGCAAAGATAGGGTTGGCCAGCCCCAGCATTTT.

The V call is TRBV27, the J call TRBJ1-2; TRBD1 is a possible D gene (5 bases). The CDR3 has 13 amino acids. The V gene's germline CDR1 is MNHEY and CDR2 SMNVEV (reference sequence). Trimming took off 6 bases at V and 3 bases at J, with 11 bases between the two ends. The CDR3 region has the DNA TGTGCCAGCAGGCGGGGGGGGGACTATGGCTACACCTTC. Protein product: CASRRGGDYGYTF.

The chain carries TRBV30 and TRBJ1-3; possible D gene TRBD1, 6 bases. V lost 3 bases and J 2 bases, leaving 20 bases between the germline ends. Germline-derived CDR1 and CDR2 are GTSNPN and SVGIG (reference sequence). This CDR3 is 17 amino acids long. CDR3 in amino acids: CAWSRPRGGQAGNTIYF. For the CDR3, the DNA is TGTGCCTGGAGCCGGCCACGTGGGGGGCAGGCTGGAAACACCATATATTTT. Looking up the rest from reference TRBV30 and TRBJ1-3 gives the full variable domain: SQTIHQWPATLVQPVGSPLSLECTVEGTSNPNLYWYRQAAGRGLQLLFYSVGIGQISSEVPQNLSASRPQDRQFILSSKKLLLSDSGFYLCAWSRPRGGQAGNTIYFGEGSWLTVV.

This clonotype was observed a few times. The rearrangement links TRBV6-5 to TRBJ1-1; D ambiguous. V lost 4 bases and J lost 12, with 12 bases in between. CDR3 length: 11 amino acids. Germline lookup yields CDR1 MNHEY and CDR2 SVGAGI. Written as DNA, the CDR3 is TGTGCCAGCAGTTCCCCGGTAAAAACTTTCTTT. Translating gives CASSSPVKTFF.

As for this clonotype: Just one base apart from a much larger clone, this may be a read error. The J gene is TRBJ1-2, the V gene TRBV10-3; TRBD1 matches at 10 bases. This CDR3 has 15 residues. The V gene end was trimmed by 0 bases and the J gene end by 4 bases; junction bases not matched to a gene: 2. CDR1 is ENHRY, CDR2 SYGVKD, per germline. CDR3 in DNA: TGTGCCATCAGTGAGTCGGACAGGGGGAGCTATGGCTACACCTTC. It codes for CAISESDRGSYGYTF.

The V gene is TRBV7-9, the J gene TRBJ1-6, with a tentative D call TRBD1 (5 bases). V was shortened by 4 bases and J by 8 bases, with 9 bases between the two germline ends. The CDR3 totals 13 residues. Germline V lookup: CDR1 SEHNR, CDR2 FQNEAQ (reference sequence). CDR3 nucleotide sequence: TGTGCCAGCAGCTCCCTCAGGGATTCACCCCTCCACTTT. Protein: CASSSLRDSPLHF. Full variable domain (rest looked up from reference TRBV7-9 and TRBJ1-6): DTGVSQNPRHKITKRGQNVTFRCDPISEHNRLYWYRQTLGQGPEFLTYFQNEAQLEKSRLLSDRFSAERPKGSFSTLEIQRTEQGDSAMYLCASSSLRDSPLHFGNGTRLTVT.

This clonotype has just a few counts. CDR3 DNA: TGTGCCAGCAGTTTACGCGCCCCACAGGTTGGGGGGGCGGGAACTGAAGCTTTCTTT. This encodes CASSLRAPQVGGAGTEAFF. The rearrangement joins TRBV27 to TRBJ1-1, with D possibly matching TRBD1 (6 bases). Looked up from germline, CDR1 is MNHEY and CDR2 is SMNVEV (reference sequence). Trimming took off 2 bases at V and 5 bases at J, with 27 bases between the two ends. The CDR3 loop spans 19 amino acids.

The chain combines TRBV9 with TRBJ1-2, with D unresolved. Trimming shortened V by 0 bases and J by 0 bases, and 6 bases separated the two germline ends. Germline CDR1 reads SGDLS; CDR2 reads YYNGEE. This CDR3 contains 14 residues. The CDR3 nucleotides are TGTGCCAGCAGCGTAGGACAAGCTAACTATGGCTACACCTTC. Translating gives CASSVGQANYGYTF.

The chain links TRBV20-1 to TRBJ2-5; 14 bases line up with TRBD2. The length of the CDR3 is 18 residues. V was clipped by 5 bases and J by 4 bases; unmatched bases: 15. Germline loops: CDR1 DFQATT, CDR2 SNEGSKA (reference sequence). The CDR3 DNA reads as TGCAGTGCTCAAGACGCGGGACTAGCGGGGGCATCGGGAGAGACCCAGTACTTC. Its translation is CSAQDAGLAGASGETQYF.

The chain employs TRBV12-5 and TRBJ2-7, with unresolved D. The CDR3 spans 12 residues. V was trimmed by 1 base and J by 10 bases, leaving 11 bases between them. The V gene's germline CDR1 is LGHNT and CDR2 FRNRAP. The CDR3 sequence is CASGLEISVQYF. Written as DNA, the CDR3 is TGTGCTAGTGGTTTGGAAATAAGTGTTCAGTACTTC.

This clonotype occurred a few times. The rearrangement uses TRBV6-1 and TRBJ1-5; D uncertain. Trimming left V 5 bases short and J 2 bases short, with 13 bases between. CDR1 MNHNS and CDR2 SASEGT come from the germline V gene. The CDR3 consists of 15 residues. CDR3 sequence: CASSQTPGGNQPQHF. In nucleotides, the CDR3 is TGTGCCAGCAGTCAAACTCCGGGTGGCAATCAGCCCCAGCATTTT.